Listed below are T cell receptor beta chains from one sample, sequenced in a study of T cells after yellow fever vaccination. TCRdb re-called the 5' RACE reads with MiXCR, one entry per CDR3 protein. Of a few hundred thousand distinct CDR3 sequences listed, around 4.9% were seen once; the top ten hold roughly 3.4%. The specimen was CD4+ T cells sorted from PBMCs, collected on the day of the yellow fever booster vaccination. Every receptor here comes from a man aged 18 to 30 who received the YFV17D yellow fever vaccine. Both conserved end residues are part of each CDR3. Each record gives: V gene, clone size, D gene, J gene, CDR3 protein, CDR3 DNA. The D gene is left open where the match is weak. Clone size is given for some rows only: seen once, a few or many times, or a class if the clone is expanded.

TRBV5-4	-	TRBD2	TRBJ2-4	CASSLRGGLAKNIQYF	TGTGCCAGCAGCTTGCGGGGGGGGCTAGCCAAAAACATTCAGTACTTC
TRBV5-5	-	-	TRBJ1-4	CASASRHATNEKLFF	TGTGCCAGCGCCAGTCGCCACGCAACTAATGAAAAACTGTTTTTT
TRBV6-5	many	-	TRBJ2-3	CASSYFGGGGDTQYF	TGTGCCAGCAGTTACTTTGGGGGGGGCGGGGATACGCAGTATTTT
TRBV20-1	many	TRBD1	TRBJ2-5	CSALPGGQGGETQYF	TGCAGTGCTCTCCCCGGCGGACAGGGTGGGGAGACCCAGTACTTC
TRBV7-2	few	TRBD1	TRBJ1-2	CATSTGELHGYTF	TGTGCCACCTCGACAGGGGAATTACACGGCTACACCTTC
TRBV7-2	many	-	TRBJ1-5	CASSLEVYSNQPQHF	TGTGCCAGCAGCTTGGAAGTTTATAGCAATCAGCCCCAGCATTTT
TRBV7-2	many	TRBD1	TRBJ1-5	CASSWWTGGNQPQHF	TGTGCCAGCAGCTGGTGGACAGGGGGCAATCAGCCCCAGCATTTT
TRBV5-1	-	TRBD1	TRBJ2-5	CASSSMGQGQETQYF	TGCGCCAGCAGCTCGATGGGACAGGGGCAAGAGACCCAGTACTTC
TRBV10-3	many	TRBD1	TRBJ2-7	CAISPGTGVPRYYYEQYF	TGTGCCATCAGTCCCGGAACAGGGGTCCCCCGCTACTACTACGAGCAGTACTTC
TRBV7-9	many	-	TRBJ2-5	CASSLAPDKETQYF	TGTGCCAGCAGCTTAGCCCCGGACAAAGAGACCCAGTACTTC
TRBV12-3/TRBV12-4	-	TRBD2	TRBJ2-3	CASSLSGGLYTQYF	TGTGCCAGCAGCCTTAGCGGGGGGCTCTATACGCAGTATTTT
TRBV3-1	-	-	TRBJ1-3	CASSQRQAFSGNTIYF	TGTGCCAGCAGCCAGAGACAGGCCTTCTCTGGAAACACCATATATTTT
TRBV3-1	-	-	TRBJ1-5	CASSRTQAGNQPQHF	TGTGCCAGCAGCCGCACCCAGGCGGGTAATCAGCCCCAGCATTTT
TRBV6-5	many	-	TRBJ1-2	CASRKTGPNYGYTF	TGTGCCAGCAGGAAGACGGGGCCCAACTATGGCTACACCTTC
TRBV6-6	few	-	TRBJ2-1	CASSYAEYHNEQFF	TGTGCCAGCAGTTACGCAGAGTATCACAATGAGCAGTTCTTC
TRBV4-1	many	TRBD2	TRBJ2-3	CASSQDTGGGLRTDTQYF	TGCGCCAGCAGCCAAGACACCGGGGGGGGACTTCGCACAGATACGCAGTATTTT
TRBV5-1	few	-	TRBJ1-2	CASSLDLPNYGYTF	TGCGCCAGCAGCTTGGACCTTCCAAACTATGGCTACACCTTC
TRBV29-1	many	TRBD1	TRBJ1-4	CSVVRGLGEKLFF	TGCAGCGTCGTTAGGGGGCTCGGAGAAAAACTGTTTTTT
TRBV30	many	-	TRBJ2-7	CAWTGEGTLEQYF	TGTGCCTGGACCGGTGAAGGGACACTAGAGCAGTACTTC
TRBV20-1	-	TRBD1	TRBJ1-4	CSARGDRDNEKLFF	TGCAGTGCTAGAGGGGACAGAGATAATGAAAAACTGTTTTTT
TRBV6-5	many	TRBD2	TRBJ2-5	CASSYFASGGAYETQYF	TGTGCCAGCAGTTACTTCGCTAGCGGGGGGGCCTATGAGACCCAGTACTTC
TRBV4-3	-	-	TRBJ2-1	CASSPVGSGYNEQFF	TGCGCCAGCAGCCCCGTGGGGAGCGGGTACAATGAGCAGTTCTTC
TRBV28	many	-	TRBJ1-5	CASSSADRINQPQHF	TGTGCCAGCAGTTCGGCAGACAGAATTAATCAGCCCCAGCATTTT
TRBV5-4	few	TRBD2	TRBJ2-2	CASSSGPLAGTGELFF	TGTGCCAGCAGCTCCGGTCCGCTAGCGGGCACCGGGGAGCTGTTTTTT
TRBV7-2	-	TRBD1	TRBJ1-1	CASSLTGTGTEAFF	TGTGCCAGCAGCCTCACCGGGACAGGGACTGAAGCTTTCTTT
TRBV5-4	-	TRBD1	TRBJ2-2	CASSLGTGDSGTGELFF	TGTGCCAGCAGCCTGGGGACAGGGGATTCGGGAACCGGGGAGCTGTTTTTT
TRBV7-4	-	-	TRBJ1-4	CASSLTETNEKLFF	TGTGCCAGCAGCTTGACAGAAACTAATGAAAAACTGTTTTTT
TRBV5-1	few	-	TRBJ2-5	CASSLIWAQETQYF	TGCGCCAGCAGCTTGATATGGGCTCAAGAGACCCAGTACTTC
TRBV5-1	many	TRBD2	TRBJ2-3	CASSLAQGGTDTQYF	TGCGCCAGCAGCTTGGCCCAGGGAGGGACAGATACGCAGTATTTT
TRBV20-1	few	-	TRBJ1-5	CSARDRGNQPQHF	TGCAGTGCTAGAGATCGAGGGAATCAGCCCCAGCATTTT
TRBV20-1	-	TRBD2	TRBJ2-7	CSARRTSASYEQYF	TGCAGTGCTAGACGGACTAGCGCTTCCTACGAGCAGTACTTC
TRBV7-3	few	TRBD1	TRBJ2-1	CAMGGTGVAEQFF	TGTGCCATGGGGGGGACAGGGGTAGCTGAGCAGTTCTTC
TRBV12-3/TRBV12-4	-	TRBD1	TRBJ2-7	CASSTRTGVYEQYF	TGTGCCAGCAGTACCCGGACAGGAGTCTACGAGCAGTACTTC
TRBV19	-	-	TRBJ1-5	CASSDGAKLNGGGPQHF	TGTGCCAGTTCTGACGGAGCCAAGTTGAATGGCGGGGGGCCCCAGCATTTT
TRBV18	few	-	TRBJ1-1	CASSLTQGPNTEAFF	TGTGCCAGCTCACTAACTCAGGGTCCGAACACTGAAGCTTTCTTT
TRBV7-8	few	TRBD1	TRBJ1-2	CASSWGQGQGYTF	TGTGCCAGCAGCTGGGGACAGGGACAGGGCTACACCTTC
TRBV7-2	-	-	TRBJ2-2	CASSFSRENTGELFF	TGTGCCAGCAGCTTTAGCAGGGAGAACACCGGGGAGCTGTTTTTT
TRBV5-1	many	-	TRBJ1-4	CASSFRINEKLFF	TGCGCCAGCAGCTTTCGAATTAATGAAAAACTGTTTTTT
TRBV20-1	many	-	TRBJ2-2	CSARVATDTGELFF	TGCAGTGCTAGAGTGGCGACAGACACCGGGGAGCTGTTTTTT
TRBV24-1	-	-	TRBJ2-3	CATSDLSAAASTDTQYF	TGTGCCACCAGTGATTTATCGGCGGCCGCTAGCACAGATACGCAGTATTTT